The next 10 T cell receptor beta chains were all read from a single sample in a study of cytomegalovirus exposure and HLA in healthy donors. The PCR employed 60 Vbeta primers together with 13 Jbeta primers. Data came from immunoSEQ multiplex PCR; TCRdb stores just in-frame clones and leaves some out. The table records around 200,000 clones, 75% to 85% of them present only once. The sequenced sample was PBMCs. Receptors were obtained from a woman aged 55-75 years in good health and CMV-seropositive.

CDR3 residues: CASSRRDYETQYF. Here the CDR3 DNA reads TGTGCCAGCAGTCGCCGGGACTACGAGACCCAGTACTTC. The V and J genes are TRBV6-5 and TRBJ2-5; 7 bases agree with TRBD2. The V gene's germline CDR1 is MNHEY and CDR2 SVGAGI. There are 13 residues in the CDR3. Trimming at V came to 5 bases and at J to 5 bases, leaving 5 bases not matched to a gene.

The chain is built from TRBV6-1 and TRBJ1-5; D remains ambiguous. Deletions cut 6 bases from V and 4 bases from J, with 4 bases between. This CDR3 spans 11 amino acids. The germline gives CDR1 MNHNS, CDR2 SASEGT. The CDR3 nucleotides read TGTGCCAGCAGATCGAATCAGCCCCAGCATTTT. Translated: CASRSNQPQHF.

This clone occurred once. The gene calls are TRBV7-9 and TRBJ2-1; 9 nucleotides match TRBD2. The germline gives CDR1 SEHNR, CDR2 FQNEAQ (reference sequence). The CDR3 covers 15 residues. The V gene end was trimmed by 5 bases and the J gene end by 4 bases; junction bases not matched to a gene: 6. The CDR3 DNA follows: TGTGCCAGCAGCCCAAGACTAGCGGCTTACAATGAGCAGTTCTTC. This encodes CASSPRLAAYNEQFF.

This clone occurred a few times. V gene TRBV28 combines with J gene TRBJ2-7; 10 nucleotides align to TRBD2. This CDR3 is built from 16 residues. V lost 2 bases to trimming and J lost 5 bases; unmatched junction nucleotides: 9. The germline V gene has CDR1 MDHEN and CDR2 SYDVKM. The chain's CDR3 is CASSLRLGLAGDEQYF. CDR3 coding DNA: TGTGCCAGCAGTTTACGGTTAGGCCTAGCGGGAGACGAGCAGTACTTC.

CDR3 sequence: CASSADTGANVLTF. The CDR3 nucleotides are TGTGCCAGCAGTGCTGACACTGGGGCCAACGTCCTGACTTTC. This rearrangement joins TRBV6-4 to TRBJ2-6; D uncertain. Germline V CDR1 and CDR2: MRHNA, SNTAGT. The ends were cut back, 4 bases at V and 2 bases at J, with 6 bases in the middle. The CDR3 loop spans 14 amino acids.

The rearrangement joins TRBV9 to TRBJ1-5, with D perhaps matching TRBD1 (5 bases). V was clipped by 0 bases and J by 6 bases, with 10 bases between them. Germline V gives CDR1 SGDLS, CDR2 YYNGEE. This CDR3 is built from 14 residues. CDR3 DNA: TGTGCCAGCAGCGTAGGACAGTTGGGTCAGCCCCAGCATTTT. It codes for CASSVGQLGQPQHF.

This clone has just one count. The junction differs from germline at one of its ends, possibly a read error. The chain carries TRBV30 and TRBJ1-1; D is uncertain. This CDR3 spans 12 amino acids. Germline V gives CDR1 GTSNPN, CDR2 SVGIG (reference sequence). The CDR3 coding sequence is TGTGCCTGGAATTCCGAAGACACAGAAGCTTTCTTT. Its protein product is CAWNSEDTEAFF. Using reference TRBV30 and TRBJ1-1 for the parts outside the CDR3, the full variable domain is SQTIHQWPATLVQPVGSPLSLECTVEGTSNPNLYWYRQAAGRGLQLLFYSVGIGQISSEVPQNLSASRPQDRQFILSSKKLLLSDSGFYLCAWNSEDTEAFFGQGTRLTVV.

The chain links TRBV7-7 to TRBJ2-2, with TRBD2 matching 9 bases. The ends lost 3 bases at V and 0 bases at J; junction bases unmatched: 2. This CDR3 is built from 16 residues. The germline V gene encodes CDR1 SSHAT and CDR2 FNYEAQ (reference sequence). CDR3 sequence (DNA): TGTGCCAGCAGCTTGTTAGCGGGGGCGAACACCGGGGAGCTGTTTTTT. This gives the protein CASSLLAGANTGELFF. The full variable domain, completed using reference TRBV7-7 and TRBJ2-2, is GAGVSQSPRYKVTKRGQDVTLRCDPISSHATLYWYQQALGQGPEFLTYFNYEAQPDKSGLPSDRFSAERPEGSISTLTIQRTEQRDSAMYRCASSLLAGANTGELFFGEGSRLTVL.

This chain joins TRBV15 and TRBJ1-5, with D perhaps matching TRBD1 (5 bases). V shed 3 bases and J shed 3 bases, with 9 bases lying between them. Germline loops: CDR1 LNHNV, CDR2 YYDKDF (reference sequence). CDR3 size: 14 residues. Here the CDR3 DNA reads TGTGCCACCAGCAGTGGACAAGCCAATCAGCCCCAGCATTTT. This gives the protein CATSSGQANQPQHF.

The chain joins TRBV28 to TRBJ1-1, with 7 bases that match TRBD1. Germline V CDR1 and CDR2: MDHEN, SYDVKM. With V trimmed by 4 bases and J by 1 base, 3 bases remained unmatched. The CDR3 covers 14 residues. The CDR3 DNA is TGTGCCAGCAGTTCGGGACAGCCGAACACTGAAGCTTTCTTT. Translating it yields CASSSGQPNTEAFF.